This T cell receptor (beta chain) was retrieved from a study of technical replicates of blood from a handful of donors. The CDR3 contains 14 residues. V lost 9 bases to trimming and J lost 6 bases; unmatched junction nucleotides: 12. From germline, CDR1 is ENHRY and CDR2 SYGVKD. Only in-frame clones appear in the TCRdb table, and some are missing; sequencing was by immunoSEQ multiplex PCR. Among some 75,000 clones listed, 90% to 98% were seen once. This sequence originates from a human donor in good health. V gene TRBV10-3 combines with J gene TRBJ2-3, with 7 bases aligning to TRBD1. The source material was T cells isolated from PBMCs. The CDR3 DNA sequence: TGTGCCATTTCCACCGGGACAGTTCAGGATACGCAGTATTTT. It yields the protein CAISTGTVQDTQYF.